This record covers a single TCR beta chain. This clone has more than one count but fewer than ten. Its antigen is not yet known. Base qualities are not provided; no much larger clone lies one nucleotide away. The record originates from a study of beta chain features in type 1 diabetes (dated by TCRdb to 2016 to 2019). Turning to the overall study: Mean age, gender distribution, total cell number and subset yield did not differ between patients and healthy donors. Naive and central memory subsets were obtained from all 28 donors, but regulatory and stem cell-like memory subsets were isolated from only 8 patients and roughly eight healthy donors. A total of roughly 100,000,000 sorted cells were examined across all samples, and the number of cells per subset was strongly correlated with RNA yield. In the study, TCRB repertoires of sorted circulating CD4+ T cell subsets from recently diagnosed type 1 diabetes patients were compared with those of matched healthy donors.

Each donor gave one peripheral blood draw, averaging approximately 110 mL, which was collected into heparinised tubes. Using a panel that included CD45RO, CCR7, CD25, CD127, CD95 and CD27, naive, central memory, regulatory and stem cell-like memory CD4+ T cells were sorted on a BD FACSAria II. Purity was above 95% for every sorted population. Right away, PBMCs were isolated by Lymphoprep density gradient centrifugation and were stained directly, with no culture step. To minimize batch effects, samples were stained and sorted in pairs, one healthy donor with one patient per experiment. CDR3 length: 14 amino acids, cysteine to phenylalanine. The only DNA kept is the CDR3, 42 bases in frame from the first base. Relative to germline, V is 0 bases shorter and J is 9 bases shorter, with 12 bases between their ends. From the germline V gene, CDR1 is SGHTA and CDR2 is FQGNSA. All of the isolated RNA was reverse transcribed with the High Capacity cDNA Reverse Transcription Kit, so expressed TCRB transcripts were sequenced. Deep immunoSEQ sequencing was performed on naive, central memory and regulatory T cell samples, with an average of approximately 4 million total reads per sample. Sorted cells were lysed in RLT buffer and RNA was extracted with DNase-treated RNeasy Micro or Mini kits, depending on cell number. Each cell subset was processed separately to prevent cross-contamination, with patient and healthy donor samples processed together. Using the immunoSEQ multiplex PCR, TCRB sequences were amplified from cDNA into 87-bp fragments spanning the CDR3 region. Amplicons were sequenced on the Illumina HiSeq platform. Processing in the source paper ran as follows. Synthetic template baselines were used to correct PCR bias computationally, reads within Hamming distance 2 were collapsed together, and singletons that could not be merged were discarded. Reads were aligned to IMGT to assign V, D and J genes, CDR3 length, and insertions or deletions at six rearrangement sites. Within each subset, clonotype counts were normalized to sorted cell number, and only after that were true diversity and Gini coefficients computed with the tcR R package. Repertoire sharing was quantified using the overlap coefficient calculated on TCRB nucleotide sequences. As a proxy for the pre-selection repertoire, out-of-frame TCRB sequences from naive cells were analyzed. TCRdb limited this immuneACCESS table to in-frame rearrangements with V and J called. A share of clones is missing; checked studies link under half to unresolved V genes, and the rest is unexplained. That table supplies the V and J calls and clone size; D and trimming were determined from the DNA. This sample comprises roughly 230,000 clones, approximately 10% of them detected only once. The ten largest clones capture approximately 0.017% of the sample.

Summary of the overall study and its limitations: Only small numbers of individuals were included in the HLA sub-analyses, which left unresolved whether HLA type had any influence on TCRB rearrangement. Naive, central memory and regulatory TCRB repertoires appeared to be more alike among patients than among healthy donors. Because cDNA was sequenced instead of genomic DNA, activated cells with high expression could be over-represented, although the groups did not differ in activation or CD3 levels. Shorter templates might be favored by PCR, yet because patient and control samples were amplified and corrected together, any such skew would affect both groups equally. Type 1 diabetes patients showed a moderate but significant shortening of TCRB CDR3 length in all four CD4+ subsets. Fewer insertions and more nucleotide deletions at VDJ recombination sites were observed in patients with type 1 diabetes, implying thymic rearrangement abnormalities.

The sample comprised naive CD4+ T cells from blood. The sample's cell subset or site label is to be understood as: true naive CD4+ T cells. The sequence joins TRBV7-2 to TRBJ2-1; the D gene is not confidently resolved. The source is a man aged 30-40 years with type 1 diabetes. The CDR3 has the sequence CASSLAVWFGEQFF. The sequenced DNA is TGTGCCAGCAGCTTAGCGGTCTGGTTCGGTGAGCAGTTCTTC.